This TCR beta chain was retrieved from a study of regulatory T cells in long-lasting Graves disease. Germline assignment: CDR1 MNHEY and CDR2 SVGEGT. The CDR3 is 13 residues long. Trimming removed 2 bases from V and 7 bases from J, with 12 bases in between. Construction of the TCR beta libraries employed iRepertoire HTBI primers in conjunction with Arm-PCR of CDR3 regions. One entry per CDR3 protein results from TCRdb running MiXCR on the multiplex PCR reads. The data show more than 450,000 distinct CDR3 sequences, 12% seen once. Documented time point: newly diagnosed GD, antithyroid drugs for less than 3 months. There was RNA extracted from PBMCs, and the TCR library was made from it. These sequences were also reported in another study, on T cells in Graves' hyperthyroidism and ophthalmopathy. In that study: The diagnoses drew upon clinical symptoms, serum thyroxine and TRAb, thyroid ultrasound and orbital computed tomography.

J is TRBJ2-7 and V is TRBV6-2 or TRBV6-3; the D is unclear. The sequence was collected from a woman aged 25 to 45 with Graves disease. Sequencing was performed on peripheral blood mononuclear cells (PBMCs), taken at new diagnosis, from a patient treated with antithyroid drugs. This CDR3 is CASSYGRSGEQYF. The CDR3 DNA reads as TGTGCCAGCAGTTACGGACGGTCGGGTGAGCAGTACTTC.